This entry is about one T cell receptor (beta chain). This clonotype was observed a single time. Its binding antigen is unknown. One base away there is no much larger clone; base qualities are not given. The germline V gene (reference sequence) sets CDR1 to LGHDT and CDR2 to YNNKEL. V and J are truncated by 0 bases and 11 bases respectively, leaving an intervening sequence of 9 bases. From cysteine to phenylalanine, the CDR3 is 12 amino acids long. Only the CDR3 DNA stays, 36 bases, in frame from base 1. The approximately 40 donors, aged roughly 6 to 90 years, were systemically healthy Caucasian individuals from Russia. Around 10 milliliters of peripheral blood were collected from each donor into EDTA-treated Vacutainer tubes. Ficoll-Paque density-gradient centrifugation was used to isolate PBMCs, with at least 6.5 million obtained per sample. Total RNA was extracted from PBMCs with Trizol reagent, with at least 5.5 micrograms obtained per sample. The percentages of naive CD45RAhigh/CD27high T cells were determined by flow cytometry on a PBMC aliquot from every donor.

Libraries were prepared through 5' RACE. Instrument used: Illumina HiSeq 2500. A second about 7 to 11 cycle PCR used a sample-barcoded 5' primer and a J-beta primer mix. A unique molecular identifier was introduced onto each TCR beta cDNA molecule by a template-switch 5' adaptor carrying 12 random nucleotides. Each sample yielded at least 2.5 million CDR3-containing paired-end reads. First-strand cDNA synthesis was performed from all RNA using the Mint cDNA synthesis kit, with priming by a TRBC-specific oligonucleotide. Following uracil-DNA glycosylase treatment, a first 18-cycle PCR with universal primers M1SS and BC2_uni_R was performed on all cDNA. Concerning the study's data processing: Normalization of each sample was performed by random selection of 1 million high-quality reads, each carrying a distinct molecular identifier. Instead of being binned into consensus sequences, reads that shared molecular identifiers were thrown out. MiTCR, run with a Q25 quality threshold and the strictest error-elimination algorithm, handled CDR3 identification, clonotype clustering and error correction. Lower-bound total TCR beta diversity was estimated with a nonparametric unseen species model using Euler transformation. TCRdb reworked the public reads: Q25 trimming with fastp, MiXCR clone assembly, productive beta chains retained. Entries that share a CDR3 protein sequence are merged under the most common genes and DNA. The V and J calls here are based on TCRdb, not the publication. The sample profile shows around 900,000 distinct CDR3 sequences; roughly half of them were found once. The ten largest account for 20% to 25% of the sample.

This sample was taken from a study of blood T cells in healthy people across ages (dated by TCRdb to 2014 to 2015). Study-level background: Template switching captured roughly one uniquely barcoded TCR beta cDNA molecule per two T cells in model experiments. Age-related changes in TCR beta repertoire diversity were measured in the study by deep sequencing normalized with unique cDNA molecular identifiers. Donors were grouped into four age groups: young (average approximately 15 years), middle-aged (roughly 38), aged (about 59) and long-lived (around 82). Donors of different ages were randomly distributed across sequencing lanes to avoid experimental bias. Two additional independent replicas of 1 million unique cDNA reads from the same blood draw were analyzed for two donors (one aged 18 to 30 and one aged 80 or older). The investigation overall reported the following: Estimates of total diversity based on one million sequenced T cells were considered lower bounds and underestimates. Because profiling used bulk unsorted PBMCs, naive and antigen-experienced compartments could not be compared conclusively. The CMV infection status of donors was not known, potentially confounding age-related changes in expanded clonotypes. As age increased, observed TCR beta diversity per million T cells dropped in a roughly linear way, and a significant reduction was already evident by age 40. A strong correlation was found between observed TCR beta diversity and the percentage of naive T cells measured by flow cytometry. Compared with the aged group, the long-lived group had more naive CD4+ T cells, fewer expanded clones and increased TCR diversity, suggesting age selection.

The receptor was isolated from a woman in her fifties or sixties in good health. The receptor chain draws on TRBV3-1 and TRBJ2-3; the D gene cannot be resolved reliably. The sequenced material came from blood. The CDR3 here reads CASSQDALEQYF. The nucleotide sequence reads TGTGCCAGCAGCCAAGACGCCCTAGAGCAGTATTTT.